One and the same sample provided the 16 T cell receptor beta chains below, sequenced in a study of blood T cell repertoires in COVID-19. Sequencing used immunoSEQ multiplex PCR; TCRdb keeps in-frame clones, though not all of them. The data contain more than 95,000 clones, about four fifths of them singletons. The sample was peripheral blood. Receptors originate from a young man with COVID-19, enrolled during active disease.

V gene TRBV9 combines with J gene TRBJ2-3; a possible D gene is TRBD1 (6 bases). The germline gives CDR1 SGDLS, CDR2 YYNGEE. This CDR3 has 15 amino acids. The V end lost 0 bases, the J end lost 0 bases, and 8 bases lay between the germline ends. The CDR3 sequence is CASSVGTASTDTQYF. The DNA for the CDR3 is TGTGCCAGCAGCGTAGGGACAGCCAGCACAGATACGCAGTATTTT. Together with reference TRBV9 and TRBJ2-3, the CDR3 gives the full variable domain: DSGVTQTPKHLITATGQRVTLRCSPRSGDLSVYWYQQSLDQGLQFLIQYYNGEERAKGNILERFSAQQFPDLHSELNLSSLELGDSALYFCASSVGTASTDTQYFGPGTRLTVL.

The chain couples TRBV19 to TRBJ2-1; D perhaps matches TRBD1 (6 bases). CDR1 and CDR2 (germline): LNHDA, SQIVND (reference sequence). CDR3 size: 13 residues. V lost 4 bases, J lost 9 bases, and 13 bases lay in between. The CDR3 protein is CASSTQKQGEQFF. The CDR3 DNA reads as TGTGCCAGTAGTACCCAGAAACAGGGTGAGCAGTTCTTC.

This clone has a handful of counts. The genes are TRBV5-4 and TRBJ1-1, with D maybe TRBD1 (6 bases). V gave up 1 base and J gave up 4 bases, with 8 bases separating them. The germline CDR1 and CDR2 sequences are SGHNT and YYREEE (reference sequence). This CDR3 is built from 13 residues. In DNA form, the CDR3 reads TGTGCCAGCAGCTTGCAGGGGAGCACTGAAGCTTTCTTT. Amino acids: CASSLQGSTEAFF.

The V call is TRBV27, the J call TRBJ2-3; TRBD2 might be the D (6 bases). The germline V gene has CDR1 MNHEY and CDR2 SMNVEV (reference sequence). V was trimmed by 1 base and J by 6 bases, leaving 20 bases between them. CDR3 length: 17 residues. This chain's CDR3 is CASSLLNHGTSFDTQYF. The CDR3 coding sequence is TGTGCCAGCAGTTTATTGAATCACGGGACTTCCTTTGATACGCAGTATTTT.

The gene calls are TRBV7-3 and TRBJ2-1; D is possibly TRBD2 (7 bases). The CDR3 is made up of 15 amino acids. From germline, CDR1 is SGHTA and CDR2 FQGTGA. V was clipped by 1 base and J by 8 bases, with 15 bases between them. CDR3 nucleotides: TGTGCCAGCAGCTTAAACGGGGGGCCGGAGCATGAGCAGTTCTTC. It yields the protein CASSLNGGPEHEQFF.

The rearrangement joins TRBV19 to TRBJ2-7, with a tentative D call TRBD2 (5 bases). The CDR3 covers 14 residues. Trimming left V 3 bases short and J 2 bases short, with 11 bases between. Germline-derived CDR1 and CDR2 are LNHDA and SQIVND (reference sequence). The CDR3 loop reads CASSMGVQAYEQYF. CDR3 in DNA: TGTGCCAGTAGTATGGGAGTGCAGGCCTACGAGCAGTACTTC.

In nucleotides, the CDR3 is TGTGCCAGCAGTACAGACAGGTTTGGCTACACCTTC. Residues: CASSTDRFGYTF. This chain links TRBV6-5 with TRBJ1-2; TRBD1 is a possible D gene (6 bases). The CDR3 consists of 12 residues. V shed 5 bases and J shed 7 bases, with 11 bases lying between them. In germline, CDR1 is MNHEY, CDR2 SVGAGI.

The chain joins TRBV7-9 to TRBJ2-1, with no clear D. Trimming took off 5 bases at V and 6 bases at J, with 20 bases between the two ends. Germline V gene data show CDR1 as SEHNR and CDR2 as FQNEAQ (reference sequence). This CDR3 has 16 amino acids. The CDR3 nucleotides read TGTGCCAGCAGCGGAGCGCCCCGTCTTTTTGGCAATGAGCAGTTCTTC. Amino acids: CASSGAPRLFGNEQFF.

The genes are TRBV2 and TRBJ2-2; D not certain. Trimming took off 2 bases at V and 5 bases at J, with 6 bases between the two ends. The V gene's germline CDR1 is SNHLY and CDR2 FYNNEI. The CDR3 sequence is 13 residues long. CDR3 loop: CASSELSTGELFF. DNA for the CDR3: TGTGCCAGCAGTGAATTGTCAACCGGGGAGCTGTTTTTT.

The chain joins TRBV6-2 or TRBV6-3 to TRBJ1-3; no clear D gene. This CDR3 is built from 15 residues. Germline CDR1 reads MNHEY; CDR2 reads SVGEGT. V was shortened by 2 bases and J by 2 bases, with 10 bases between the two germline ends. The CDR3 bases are TGTGCCAGCAGTTACGACGACATCCCTGGAAACACCATATATTTT. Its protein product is CASSYDDIPGNTIYF.

The CDR3 here is CASSARYEQYF. The CDR3 DNA sequence: TGTGCCAGCAGTGCGCGCTACGAGCAGTACTTC. V is TRBV28 and J is TRBJ2-7; D is uncertain. V dropped 5 bases and J dropped 3 bases, with 5 bases sitting between them. The CDR3 loop spans 11 amino acids. The germline CDR1 and CDR2 sequences are MDHEN and SYDVKM. Looking up the rest from reference TRBV28 and TRBJ2-7 gives the full variable domain: DVKVTQSSRYLVKRTGEKVFLECVQDMDHENMFWYRQDPGLGLRLIYFSYDVKMKEKGDIPEGYSVSREKKERFSLILESASTNQTSMYLCASSARYEQYFGPGTRLTVT.

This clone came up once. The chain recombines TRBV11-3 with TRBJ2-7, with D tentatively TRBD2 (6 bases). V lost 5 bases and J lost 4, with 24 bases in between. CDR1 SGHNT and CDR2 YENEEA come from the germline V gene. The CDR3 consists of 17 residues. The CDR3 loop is CASSPSIGGTSLYEQYF. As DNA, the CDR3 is TGTGCCAGCAGCCCATCAATTGGGGGGACTTCCTTATACGAGCAGTACTTC.

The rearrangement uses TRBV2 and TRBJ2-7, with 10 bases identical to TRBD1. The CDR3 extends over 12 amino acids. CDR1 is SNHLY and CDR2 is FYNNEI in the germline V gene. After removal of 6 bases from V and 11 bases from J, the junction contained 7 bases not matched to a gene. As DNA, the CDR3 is TGTGCCAGCAGGGGGGACGGACAGGGGGAGTACTTC. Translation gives CASRGDGQGEYF.

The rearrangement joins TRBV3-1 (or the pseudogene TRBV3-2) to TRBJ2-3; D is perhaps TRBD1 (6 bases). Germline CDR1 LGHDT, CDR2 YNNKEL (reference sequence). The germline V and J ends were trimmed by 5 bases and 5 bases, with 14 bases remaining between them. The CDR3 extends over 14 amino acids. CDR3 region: CASSWDTAGDTQYF. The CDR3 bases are TGTGCCAGCAGCTGGGACACCGCGGGAGATACGCAGTATTTT.

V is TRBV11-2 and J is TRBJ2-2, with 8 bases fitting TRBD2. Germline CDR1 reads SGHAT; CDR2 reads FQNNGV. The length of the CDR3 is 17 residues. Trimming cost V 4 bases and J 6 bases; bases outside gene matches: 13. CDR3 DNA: TGTGCCAGCAGCTCCCGCTTAACGGGAGGGCCTGCCGGGGAGCTGTTTTTT. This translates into CASSSRLTGGPAGELFF.

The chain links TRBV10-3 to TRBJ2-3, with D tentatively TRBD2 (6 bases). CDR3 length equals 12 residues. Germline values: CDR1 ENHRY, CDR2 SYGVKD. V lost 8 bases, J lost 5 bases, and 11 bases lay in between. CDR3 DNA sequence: TGTGCCATCGGGGGGACTGTAGATACGCAGTATTTT. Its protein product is CAIGGTVDTQYF.